In this sample, the clone carrying this TCR beta chain turned up many times. Its target is unknown. The source of the sample is a study of neurological immune-mediated disorders. Sequencing runs each generated in excess of 180 million TCR-beta sequences derived from 15-18 subjects. MiXCR was run by TCRdb on the 5' RACE reads, yielding one entry per CDR3 protein. The sample includes about 43,000 distinct CDR3 sequences, roughly an eighth seen only once; the top ten take roughly 1.2%. The germline CDR1 and CDR2 sequences are SGHAT and FQNNGV. The ends lost 6 bases at V and 8 bases at J; junction bases unmatched: 6. CDR3 length: 13 amino acids. Study-wide results and caveats: No CDR3 amino acid sequences recurred among expanded clones across subjects, suggesting private repertoires in all groups.

This rearrangement joins TRBV11-2 to TRBJ1-2, with TRBD1 matching over 10 bases. Sequencing used PBMCs. This receptor was obtained from a female donor in good health. CDR3 DNA: TGTGCCAGCAGATCCGGGACAGGGGAGGGCTACACCTTC. Amino acid sequence: CASRSGTGEGYTF.